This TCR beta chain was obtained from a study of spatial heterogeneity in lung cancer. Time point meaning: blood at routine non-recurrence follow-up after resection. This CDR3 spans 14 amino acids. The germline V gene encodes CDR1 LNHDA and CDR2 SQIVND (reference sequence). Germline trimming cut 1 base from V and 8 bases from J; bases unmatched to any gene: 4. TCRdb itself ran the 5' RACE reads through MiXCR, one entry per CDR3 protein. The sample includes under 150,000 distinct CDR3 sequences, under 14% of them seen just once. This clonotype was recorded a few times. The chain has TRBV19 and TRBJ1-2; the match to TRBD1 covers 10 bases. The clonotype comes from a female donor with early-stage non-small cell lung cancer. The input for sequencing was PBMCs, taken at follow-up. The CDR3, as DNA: TGTGCCAGTAGTATAGGACAGGGGGCGAGCGGCTACACCTTC. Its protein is CASSIGQGASGYTF.